The 17 T cell receptor beta chains below all came from one sample that was sequenced in a study of identical twins. TCRdb reprocessed the 5' RACE reads via MiXCR and lists one record per CDR3 protein. The sample yields 450,000 or so distinct CDR3 sequences, more than 13% seen once. The same data also went into a second study, on yellow fever vaccine responses in identical twins.

The sample was CD4+ T cells sorted from blood. These receptors all stem from a woman between 18 and 29 years old in good health.

This chain connects TRBV28 to TRBJ2-7, with no clear D. Trimming took off 1 base at V and 1 base at J, with 14 bases between the two ends. In germline, CDR1 is MDHEN, CDR2 SYDVKM. CDR3 length: 16 residues. CDR3 in amino acids: CASSLSRRRPSYEQYF. CDR3 in DNA: TGTGCCAGCAGTTTATCTCGGCGCAGGCCGTCCTACGAGCAGTACTTC.

This clonotype showed up many times. This rearrangement joins TRBV20-1 to TRBJ2-5; D remains ambiguous. The CDR3 spans 13 residues. Trimming took 6 bases from V and 2 from J, leaving 13 bases between them. Germline V gives CDR1 DFQATT, CDR2 SNEGSKA (reference sequence). CDR3: CSAPWKGQETQYF. The CDR3 DNA follows: TGCAGTGCCCCGTGGAAAGGGCAAGAGACCCAGTACTTC.

This clonotype was counted many times. The V call is TRBV2, the J call TRBJ1-5; a possible D gene is TRBD1 (5 bases). CDR1 is SNHLY and CDR2 is FYNNEI in the germline V gene. The CDR3 has 14 residues. The V end was cut by 6 bases, the J end by 4 bases, with 13 bases between. The CDR3 sequence: CASRGDGLNQPQHF. In DNA form, the CDR3 reads TGTGCCAGCAGGGGGGACGGCCTAAATCAGCCCCAGCATTTT. Drawing the rest from reference TRBV2 and TRBJ1-5, the complete variable domain is EPEVTQTPSHQVTQMGQEVILRCVPISNHLYFYWYRQILGQKVEFLVSFYNNEISEKSEIFDDQFSVERPDGSNFTLKIRSTKLEDSAMYFCASRGDGLNQPQHFGDGTRLSIL.

The rearrangement joins TRBV10-3 to TRBJ2-7; D is perhaps TRBD2 (5 bases). CDR1 and CDR2 (germline): ENHRY, SYGVKD. The length of the CDR3 is 14 residues. V dropped 4 bases and J dropped 3 bases, with 13 bases sitting between them. The CDR3 DNA reads TGTGCCATCAGTGTTGCGGGTATAAACTACGAGCAGTACTTC. It yields the protein CAISVAGINYEQYF.

The V and J genes are TRBV10-1 and TRBJ2-1; 13 bases align to TRBD2. Per germline, CDR1 WNHNN and CDR2 SYGVQD (reference sequence). The CDR3 sequence is 15 residues long. J was trimmed by 7 bases and V by 2 bases; bases with no gene match: 2. The CDR3 sequence is CASSEGTSGTNEQFF. The CDR3 region has the DNA TGCGCCAGCAGTGAGGGGACTAGCGGGACTAATGAGCAGTTCTTC.

The rearrangement joins TRBV10-3 to TRBJ1-2; 9 nucleotides line up with TRBD1. From germline, CDR1 is ENHRY and CDR2 SYGVKD. Trimming removed 0 bases from V and 6 bases from J; junction bases left unmatched: 2. This CDR3 region has 14 residues. DNA of the CDR3: TGTGCCATCAGTGAGTCACAGGGGGCGGATGGCTACACCTTC. This encodes CAISESQGADGYTF.

V usage is TRBV7-2 and J usage is TRBJ2-3; D might be TRBD2 (7 bases). There are 15 residues in the CDR3. CDR1 is SGHTA, CDR2 FQGNSA, per germline. Deletions cut 5 bases from V and 0 bases from J, with 12 bases between. The CDR3 reads CASSKGGTSTDTQYF. CDR3 coding DNA: TGTGCCAGCAGCAAGGGGGGGACTAGCACAGATACGCAGTATTTT. The entire variable domain, with the rest obtained from reference TRBV7-2 and TRBJ2-3, is as follows: GAGVSQSPSNKVTEKGKDVELRCDPISGHTALYWYRQSLGQGLEFLIYFQGNSAPDKSGLPSDRFSAERTGGSVSTLTIQRTQQEDSAVYLCASSKGGTSTDTQYFGPGTRLTVL.

The V call is TRBV7-3, the J call TRBJ2-6, with TRBD2 as a possible D gene (7 bases). Deletions cut 1 base from V and 2 bases from J, with 9 bases between. The CDR3 is 16 residues long. Germline CDR1 SGHTA, CDR2 FQGTGA. The CDR3 region is CASSLKGGAGANVLTF. Written as DNA, the CDR3 is TGTGCCAGCAGCTTAAAGGGGGGGGCTGGGGCCAACGTCCTGACTTTC.

The V call is TRBV19, the J call TRBJ2-7; 8 bases align to TRBD2. In germline, CDR1 is LNHDA, CDR2 SQIVND (reference sequence). The CDR3 totals 15 residues. The V segment lost 3 bases and the J segment 0 bases; nucleotides outside the gene matches: 4. This CDR3 is CASSMKRGFSYEQYF. The DNA for the CDR3 is TGTGCCAGTAGTATGAAGCGGGGGTTCTCCTACGAGCAGTACTTC.

This clonotype showed up just a few times. The chain is built from TRBV6-2 or TRBV6-3 and TRBJ1-1; D is unresolved. Between the trimmed V and J ends, which lost 6 bases and 0 bases, there was a span of 17 bases. Germline V CDR1 and CDR2: MNHEY, SVGEGT. CDR3 size: 16 residues. The CDR3 DNA is TGTGCCAGCAGCGGATGGCTAGGACCGCTGAACACTGAAGCTTTCTTT. Protein product: CASSGWLGPLNTEAFF.

The CDR3 protein is CASRRVLSYEQYF. As DNA, the CDR3 is TGTGCCAGCCGCAGGGTCCTCTCCTACGAGCAGTACTTC. V is TRBV2 and J is TRBJ2-7; a weak D match, TRBD1 (5 bases). This CDR3 has 13 amino acids. V was shortened by 8 bases and J by 0 bases, with 11 bases between the two germline ends. CDR1 is SNHLY, CDR2 FYNNEI, per germline.

This clonotype was counted a few times. The CDR3 DNA reads as TGTGCCAGCAGCGTAGAGGGAGGCGGGAGGTCCTACAATGAGCAGTTCTTC. Protein product: CASSVEGGGRSYNEQFF. The rearrangement links TRBV9 to TRBJ2-1, with 8 nucleotides matching TRBD2. Looked up from germline, CDR1 is SGDLS and CDR2 is YYNGEE. V lost 0 bases, J lost 1 base, and 6 bases stayed unmatched. The CDR3 loop spans 17 amino acids.

V gene TRBV20-1 combines with J gene TRBJ2-3, with D perhaps TRBD2 (7 bases). The CDR3 loop spans 14 amino acids. Between the trimmed V and J ends, which lost 7 bases and 4 bases, there was a span of 18 bases. From germline, CDR1 is DFQATT and CDR2 SNEGSKA (reference sequence). The CDR3 nucleotides are TGCAGTGGGGCAGGGGCGGGGGCTGCAGATACGCAGTATTTT. Translating gives CSGAGAGAADTQYF.

Only one count was recorded for this clonotype. The chain carries TRBV7-6 and TRBJ2-2; 7 bases line up with TRBD1. The CDR3 length is 12 residues. After removal of 10 bases from V and 4 bases from J, the junction contained 3 bases not matched to a gene. Germline loops: CDR1 SGHVS, CDR2 FNYEAQ. CDR3 sequence reads: CATAGGTGELFF. The CDR3 nucleotides are TGTGCCACAGCAGGGGGCACCGGGGAGCTGTTTTTT.

The chain uses TRBV20-1 and TRBJ1-1, with D uncertain. Germline V lookup: CDR1 DFQATT, CDR2 SNEGSKA (reference sequence). V lost 6 bases, J lost 7 bases, and 6 bases lay in between. The CDR3 contains 9 residues. The CDR3 loop is CSAIREAFF. The CDR3 DNA sequence: TGCAGTGCAATTCGTGAAGCTTTCTTT.

For the CDR3, the DNA is TGTGCCAGCAGCAAACGCCACCAGGGGAGGCTTCAGCCCCAGCATTTT. Protein: CASSKRHQGRLQPQHF. J is TRBJ1-5 and V is TRBV21-1; the table's D call, TRBD1, has no DNA check behind it. TRBV21-1 is reported as a pseudogene. This CDR3 spans 16 amino acids.

There are many counts of this clonotype. The rearrangement joins TRBV7-9 to TRBJ2-3; D is uncertain. This CDR3 comprises 14 residues. V was clipped by 0 bases and J by 2 bases, with 6 bases between them. CDR1 and CDR2 from the germline V gene are SEHNR and FQNEAQ (reference sequence). The CDR3 nucleotides are TGTGCCAGCAGCTTAGCGGGAACCACAGATACGCAGTATTTT. It codes for CASSLAGTTDTQYF.